This TCR beta chain was found in a study of graft-versus-host responses after intestinal transplantation. With 5 bases removed from V and 7 bases from J, the gap between germline ends came to 12 bases. The CDR3 covers 13 residues. The V gene's germline CDR1 is MGHRA and CDR2 YSYEKL. Profiled with immunoSEQ multiplex PCR; TCRdb holds only in-frame clones, not every one. This sample has tens of thousands of clones; roughly 92% occur once, and the top ten carry roughly two fifths. The receptor was isolated from a human patient who received an intestinal transplant, so some T cells may come from the graft donor. The chain couples TRBV4-1 to TRBJ2-4; tentative D call: TRBD2 (6 bases). Sample: PBMCs, taken about 37 weeks after intestinal transplant. CDR3 bases: TGCGCCAGCAGCGAGGGAGGAACTAACATTCAGTACTTC. As protein: CASSEGGTNIQYF.